Shown below are 5 T cell receptor beta chains from a single sample sequenced in a study of blood T cell repertoires in COVID-19. Sequencing used immunoSEQ multiplex PCR; TCRdb keeps in-frame clones, though not all of them. The sample lists 50,000 to 75,000 clones; around 77% were seen once. Material for sequencing was peripheral blood. These receptors were taken from an elderly man with active or convalescent COVID-19.

The chain joins TRBV5-4 to TRBJ2-7; the D gene is possibly TRBD2 (6 bases). The germline V gene has CDR1 SGHNT and CDR2 YYREEE (reference sequence). The V and J ends lost 0 bases and 3 bases respectively, with 10 bases between them. This CDR3 contains 14 residues. The CDR3 protein is CASSLGGTDYEQYF. The CDR3, as DNA: TGTGCCAGCAGCTTGGGGGGGACTGACTACGAGCAGTACTTC.

The chain carries TRBV14 and TRBJ1-2, with a tentative D call TRBD1 (5 bases). Germline-derived CDR1 and CDR2 are SGHDN and FVKESK. V gave up 1 base and J gave up 6 bases, with 12 bases separating them. The CDR3 sequence is 14 residues long. The CDR3 protein is CASSQGWGVHGYTF. For the CDR3, the DNA is TGTGCCAGCAGCCAAGGTTGGGGGGTACATGGCTACACCTTC. The variable domain in full, with the rest retrieved from reference TRBV14 and TRBJ1-2, is EAGVTQFPSHSVIEKGQTVTLRCDPISGHDNLYWYRRVMGKEIKFLLHFVKESKQDESGMPNNRFLAERTGGTYSTLKVQPAELEDSGVYFCASSQGWGVHGYTFGSGTRLTVV.

The chain links TRBV28 to TRBJ2-1; TRBD2 matches at 7 bases. Germline CDR1 reads MDHEN; CDR2 reads SYDVKM. Germline trimming cut 6 bases from V and 6 bases from J; bases unmatched to any gene: 11. The CDR3 length is 15 residues. This chain's CDR3 is CASSATSFSFNEQFF. DNA of the CDR3: TGTGCCAGCAGCGCGACTAGCTTTAGCTTCAATGAGCAGTTCTTC.

This clone was seen a few times. This sequence joins TRBV30 and TRBJ2-7; TRBD1 matches 8 bases. The V gene's germline CDR1 is GTSNPN and CDR2 SVGIG (reference sequence). The CDR3 length is 15 residues. Trimming removed 4 bases from V and 3 bases from J; junction bases left unmatched: 11. CDR3 in DNA: TGTGCCTGGATTACGAAGGACAGGGCCAACTACGAGCAGTACTTC. Its protein is CAWITKDRANYEQYF.

V is TRBV5-1 and J is TRBJ2-4, with D possibly TRBD1 on 5 matching bases. The CDR3 contains 16 residues. Trimming pared 4 bases from V and 0 bases from J, leaving 14 bases between. Germline assignment: CDR1 SGHRS and CDR2 YFSETQ. The CDR3 DNA follows: TGCGCCAGCAGCACGGCCTGGGGCCTAGCCAAAAACATTCAGTACTTC. Amino acids: CASSTAWGLAKNIQYF.